The 28 T cell receptor beta chains reported below all come from one sample, sequenced in a study of blood T cell repertoires in COVID-19. This table comes from immunoSEQ multiplex PCR, and its TCRdb copy is limited to in-frame clones, with some not included. The data show about 68,000 clones, 86% seen once. The sample comprised peripheral blood. The receptors were gathered from a man aged 25 to 45 with acute or convalescent COVID-19.

This chain joins TRBV4-2 and TRBJ2-1, with 8 nucleotides matching TRBD2. V shed 5 bases and J 4 bases; nucleotides not matched to a gene: 7. The CDR3 length is 15 residues. The germline gives CDR1 LGHNA, CDR2 YNFKEQ. CDR3: CASSAREGQYNEQFF. The DNA for the CDR3 is TGTGCCAGCAGCGCTCGGGAGGGTCAGTACAATGAGCAGTTCTTC.

V and J are TRBV18 and TRBJ1-1, with a weak D call TRBD1 (5 bases). V lost 4 bases and J lost 3, with 18 bases in between. The CDR3 has 16 residues. Germline V CDR1 and CDR2: KGHSH, LQKENI. This chain's CDR3 is CASSLRVGGLDTEAFF. The CDR3, as DNA: TGTGCCAGCTCACTTCGAGTCGGGGGGTTGGACACTGAAGCTTTCTTT.

This chain links TRBV7-2 with TRBJ2-7; D is unclear. Germline loops: CDR1 SGHTA, CDR2 FQGNSA. Trimming left V 2 bases short and J 3 bases short, with 8 bases between. The CDR3 consists of 13 residues. The CDR3 DNA follows: TGTGCCAGCAGCTTACCTAGGCGCTACGAGCAGTACTTC. It yields the protein CASSLPRRYEQYF.

The chain combines TRBV25-1 with TRBJ1-1, with TRBD1 as a possible D gene (6 bases). The CDR3 is 13 amino acids. V lost 7 bases and J 4 bases, leaving 13 bases between the germline ends. Germline assignment: CDR1 MGHDK and CDR2 SYGVNS. In DNA form, the CDR3 reads TGTGCCAGCAAAGGGACAAGGAGCACTGAAGCTTTCTTT. Translation gives CASKGTRSTEAFF.

The chain links TRBV3-1 (or the pseudogene TRBV3-2) to TRBJ1-6, with D possibly being TRBD1 (5 bases). Trimming took 6 bases from V and 7 from J, leaving 13 bases between them. The CDR3 runs to 14 residues. The germline CDR1 and CDR2 sequences are LGHDT and YNNKEL (reference sequence). The CDR3 DNA is TGTGCCAGCAGTCCAGGGAATTGGAATTCACCCCTCCACTTT. Its protein is CASSPGNWNSPLHF.

The rearrangement uses TRBV7-3 and TRBJ1-1; TRBD1 matches at 8 bases. The germline gives CDR1 SGHTA, CDR2 FQGTGA. The V segment lost 0 bases and the J segment 1 base; nucleotides outside the gene matches: 4. CDR3 length: 16 amino acids. CDR3 coding DNA: TGTGCCAGCAGCTTAACTTCCAGGGGGCGGAACACTGAAGCTTTCTTT. It specifies CASSLTSRGRNTEAFF. Full variable domain (rest looked up from reference TRBV7-3 and TRBJ1-1): GAGVSQTPSNKVTEKGKYVELRCDPISGHTALYWYRQSLGQGPEFLIYFQGTGAADDSGLPNDRFFAVRPEGSVSTLKIQRTERGDSAVYLCASSLTSRGRNTEAFFGQGTRLTVV.

This chain uses TRBV7-2 with TRBJ2-2; no clear D. CDR1 and CDR2 from the germline V gene are SGHTA and FQGNSA. CDR3 length: 14 amino acids. Between the trimmed V and J ends, which lost 1 base and 4 bases, there was a span of 7 bases. CDR3 region: CASSLVLVTGELFF. For the CDR3, the DNA is TGTGCCAGCAGCTTAGTCCTAGTCACCGGGGAGCTGTTTTTT.

The J gene is TRBJ1-4, the V gene TRBV28; the D gene is possibly TRBD1 (5 bases). Germline V gives CDR1 MDHEN, CDR2 SYDVKM. V lost 5 bases, J lost 3 bases, and 10 bases lay in between. The CDR3 length is 14 residues. In DNA, the CDR3 is TGTGCCAGCAGTATTGGGGGGGCTAATGAAAAACTGTTTTTT. Translating gives CASSIGGANEKLFF.

CDR3 sequence (DNA): TGTGCCAGCAGCACGGGACAGTTGAATCAGCCCCAGCATTTT. Translation: CASSTGQLNQPQHF. The chain joins TRBV28 to TRBJ1-5; 7 bases agree with TRBD1. From germline, CDR1 is MDHEN and CDR2 SYDVKM. V lost 6 bases, J lost 4 bases, and 6 bases stayed unmatched. This CDR3 spans 14 amino acids.

This clone was counted only a few times. This chain uses TRBV7-2 with TRBJ2-1; TRBD2 matches at 8 bases. Per the germline V gene, CDR1 is SGHTA and CDR2 is FQGNSA. CDR3 length equals 15 residues. The V segment lost 3 bases and the J segment 5 bases; nucleotides outside the gene matches: 6. The CDR3 DNA reads as TGTGCCAGCAGCTTGTTGGGACTAGTCAACAATGAGCAGTTCTTC. This encodes CASSLLGLVNNEQFF.

In its sample, this clone was seen once. A read error may produce the germline difference seen at one junction end. DNA for the CDR3: TGTGCTAGCAGCCCGCGGACAGGGAACACCGGGGAGCTGTTTTTT. Amino acids: CASSPRTGNTGELFF. This chain joins TRBV7-7 and TRBJ2-2, with 7 bases identical to TRBD1. CDR1 is SSHAT and CDR2 is FNYEAQ in the germline V gene (reference sequence). The CDR3 is made up of 15 amino acids.

V and J are TRBV7-2 and TRBJ2-2, with no clear D. The length of the CDR3 is 15 residues. The germline CDR1 and CDR2 sequences are SGHTA and FQGNSA. Trimming took off 0 bases at V and 0 bases at J, with 5 bases between the two ends. CDR3 residues: CASSLANTNTGELFF. The CDR3 DNA is TGTGCCAGCAGCTTAGCGAACACGAACACCGGGGAGCTGTTTTTT.

The chain carries TRBV9 and TRBJ1-6, with D possibly TRBD1 on 5 matching bases. V was cut by 7 bases and J by 5 bases, with 10 bases left in between. In germline, CDR1 is SGDLS, CDR2 YYNGEE. The CDR3 loop spans 13 amino acids. Here the CDR3 DNA reads TGTGCCAGCGGGGGGTTTGATAATTCACCCCTCCACTTT. It yields the protein CASGGFDNSPLHF.

The chain joins TRBV12-3 or TRBV12-4 to TRBJ2-7, with 10 positions matching TRBD2. V was clipped by 7 bases and J by 6 bases; unmatched bases: 3. The CDR3 loop spans 12 amino acids. CDR3 in DNA: TGTGCCAGCAAAGGGACTAGCGTCGAGCAGTACTTC. Its protein product is CASKGTSVEQYF.

V and J are TRBV3-1 (or the pseudogene TRBV3-2) and TRBJ1-1; 8 bases are a match to TRBD1. This CDR3 spans 13 amino acids. Losses at the gene ends were 1 base for V and 9 bases for J; bases not matched to a gene: 4. CDR1 and CDR2 (germline): LGHDT, YNNKEL (reference sequence). In DNA, the CDR3 is TGTGCCAGCAGCCAAGCACAGGGGGTAAAAGCTTTCTTT. Its protein is CASSQAQGVKAFF.

This clone was recorded only once. The J gene is TRBJ1-2, the V gene TRBV27; D is ambiguous. V lost 6 bases, J lost 4 bases, and 18 bases lay in between. This CDR3 is 15 amino acids long. In germline, CDR1 is MNHEY, CDR2 SMNVEV (reference sequence). The CDR3, as DNA: TGTGCCAGCAGCCAAACGTGGGCAGGATTCTATGGCTACACCTTC. Encoded protein: CASSQTWAGFYGYTF.

The rearrangement joins TRBV6-1 to TRBJ1-2; no clear D. Trimming stripped 3 bases from V and 2 bases from J, with 7 bases between. Germline values: CDR1 MNHNS, CDR2 SASEGT. The CDR3 is made up of 13 amino acids. CDR3 sequence reads: CASSEGDNYGYTF. CDR3 in DNA: TGTGCCAGCAGTGAGGGAGACAACTATGGCTACACCTTC.

J is TRBJ1-5 and V is TRBV7-9; 11 bases align to TRBD1. The CDR3 contains 15 residues. Germline loops: CDR1 SEHNR, CDR2 FQNEAQ (reference sequence). J gave up 2 bases and V 5 bases, and 2 bases lay outside the gene matches. The CDR3 reads CASSMGQGGNQPQHF. As DNA, the CDR3 is TGTGCCAGCAGCATGGGACAGGGGGGCAATCAGCCCCAGCATTTT.

The V call is TRBV9, the J call TRBJ2-1; 7 bases agree with TRBD2. The CDR3 covers 17 residues. In germline, CDR1 is SGDLS, CDR2 YYNGEE. Germline trimming cut 2 bases from V and 0 bases from J; bases unmatched to any gene: 8. The CDR3 loop is CASSVFPSGGSYNEQFF. Here the CDR3 DNA reads TGTGCCAGCAGCGTGTTCCCTAGCGGAGGCTCCTACAATGAGCAGTTCTTC.

The J gene is TRBJ2-2, the V gene TRBV18; 8 bases agree with TRBD1. Germline assignment: CDR1 KGHSH and CDR2 LQKENI. J gave up 6 bases and V 4 bases, and 10 bases lay outside the gene matches. This CDR3 region has 16 residues. DNA of the CDR3: TGTGCCAGCTCACTGGGACAGGCAGGAATGGCCGGGGAGCTGTTTTTT. This gives the protein CASSLGQAGMAGELFF.

This chain uses TRBV11-2 with TRBJ2-7, with D possibly TRBD2 on 6 matching bases. V lost 6 bases and J lost 4, with 19 bases in between. This CDR3 region has 15 residues. Germline V gene data show CDR1 as SGHAT and CDR2 as FQNNGV. The CDR3 bases are TGTGCCAGCAGTTCCGGGAGTAACTTCCAGTACGAGCAGTACTTC. This encodes CASSSGSNFQYEQYF. Full variable domain (rest looked up from reference TRBV11-2 and TRBJ2-7): EAGVAQSPRYKIIEKRQSVAFWCNPISGHATLYWYQQILGQGPKLLIQFQNNGVVDDSQLPKDRFSAERLKGVDSTLKIQPAKLEDSAVYLCASSSGSNFQYEQYFGPGTRLTVT.

This clone has a single count. V usage is TRBV6-6 and J usage is TRBJ2-5; TRBD1 agrees at 7 bases. CDR3 length equals 14 residues. J was trimmed by 5 bases and V by 7 bases; bases with no gene match: 10. In germline, CDR1 is MNHNY, CDR2 SVGAGI (reference sequence). CDR3 sequence reads: CASMKGAIGETQYF. CDR3 DNA sequence: TGTGCCAGCATGAAGGGGGCAATAGGGGAGACCCAGTACTTC.

This clone was detected only once. V usage is TRBV5-4 and J usage is TRBJ2-1, with 10 nucleotides matching TRBD2. The germline V gene has CDR1 SGHNT and CDR2 YYREEE (reference sequence). The CDR3 length is 18 residues. V shed 4 bases, J shed 1 base, and the junction held 11 bases outside the gene matches. The CDR3 reads CASSDGTSAHLSYNEQFF. CDR3 in DNA: TGTGCCAGCAGCGACGGGACTAGCGCTCACCTTTCCTACAATGAGCAGTTCTTC.

The chain recombines TRBV6-6 with TRBJ1-6, with D unresolved. Germline lookup yields CDR1 MNHNY and CDR2 SVGAGI (reference sequence). V was trimmed by 8 bases and J by 6 bases, leaving 11 bases between them. CDR3 size: 13 residues. CDR3 sequence (DNA): TGTGCCAGCGTTCCCAGTTCTAATTCACCCCTCCACTTT. The encoded protein is CASVPSSNSPLHF.

The chain is built from TRBV10-2 and TRBJ2-1; 13 nucleotides line up with TRBD2. The germline gives CDR1 WSHSY, CDR2 SAAADI. V lost 9 bases to trimming and J lost 2 bases; unmatched junction nucleotides: 10. This CDR3 contains 17 residues. This CDR3 is CASSFPGLAGTYNEQFF. The CDR3 DNA is TGCGCCAGTTCGTTCCCGGGACTAGCGGGAACCTACAATGAGCAGTTCTTC.

This rearrangement joins TRBV13 to TRBJ1-2; D perhaps matches TRBD1 (6 bases). The V gene's germline CDR1 is PRHDT and CDR2 FYEKMQ (reference sequence). Between the trimmed V and J ends, which lost 2 bases and 6 bases, there was a span of 10 bases. The CDR3 runs 13 residues. The CDR3 coding sequence is TGTGCCAGCAGCTTAACAGGGTTGGATGGCTACACCTTC. It encodes CASSLTGLDGYTF.

J is TRBJ1-5 and V is TRBV24-1; 7 nucleotides match TRBD1. Germline V CDR1 and CDR2: KGHDR, SFDVKD. V dropped 5 bases and J dropped 2; count of bases not matched to a gene: 2. This CDR3 has 14 amino acids. CDR3 sequence: CATSGGGGNQPQHF. The CDR3 DNA is TGTGCCACCAGTGGAGGGGGCGGCAATCAGCCCCAGCATTTT.

This sequence joins TRBV11-2 and TRBJ1-6; D call uncertain. The CDR3 spans 14 residues. Germline V CDR1 and CDR2: SGHAT, FQNNGV. Between the trimmed V and J ends, which lost 6 bases and 6 bases, there was a span of 12 bases. The CDR3, as DNA: TGTGCCAGCAGTTACGTGGGCAGTAATTCACCCCTCCACTTT. Translation: CASSYVGSNSPLHF. Variable domain in full (rest from reference TRBV11-2 and TRBJ1-6): EAGVAQSPRYKIIEKRQSVAFWCNPISGHATLYWYQQILGQGPKLLIQFQNNGVVDDSQLPKDRFSAERLKGVDSTLKIQPAKLEDSAVYLCASSYVGSNSPLHFGNGTRLTVT.